A selection of T cell receptor beta chains follows, all from one sample in a study of chemoradiotherapy in HPV16-positive cancers. Here immunoSEQ multiplex PCR was the method, and the copy in TCRdb shows in-frame clones only, minus some. The data show about 10,000 clones, around 88% seen once. Sample: blood, taken from a patient who underwent chemoradiotherapy. The receptors originated from a human donor with HPV-associated anogenital cancer. Each CDR3 is given with its conserved first and last residue. D genes are given only for firm matches. Rows may omit the clone size; those that give it use once, few, many or a size class.

CDR3aa | CDR3nt | j_gene | abundance | d_gene | v_gene
CASSAGGSGNTIYF | TGTGCCAGCAGCGCAGGGGGCTCTGGAAACACCATATATTTT | TRBJ1-3 | NA | TRBD1 | TRBV9
CASSPGPDYEQYF | TGTGCCAGCAGCCCGGGACCTGACTACGAGCAGTACTTC | TRBJ2-7 | NA | NA | TRBV5-6
CASSARQGGGAAGANVLTF | TGTGCCAGCAGCGCCAGACAGGGGGGCGGCGCGGCAGGGGCCAACGTCCTGACTTTC | TRBJ2-6 | NA | TRBD1 | TRBV7-2
CASSLEGRTEAFF | TGTGCCAGCAGCTTAGAAGGGAGGACTGAAGCTTTCTTT | TRBJ1-1 | few | NA | TRBV7-9
CASSLGRSSSGGTNTGELFF | TGCGCCAGCAGCTTGGGTAGGTCGTCTAGCGGGGGGACGAACACCGGGGAGCTGTTTTTT | TRBJ2-2 | NA | TRBD2 | TRBV5-1
CASSRDLQETQYF | TGTGCCAGCAGTCGGGACCTACAAGAGACCCAGTACTTC | TRBJ2-5 | NA | NA | TRBV2
CASSLGQGKFF | TGTGCCAGCTCCCTAGGGCAGGGTAAGTTCTTC | TRBJ2-1 | NA | NA | TRBV7-4
CASGTGMSTEAFF | TGTGCCAGCGGGACAGGGATGAGCACTGAAGCTTTCTTT | TRBJ1-1 | few | TRBD1 | TRBV2
CASSTSGQLNTEAFF | TGTGCCAGCAGCACCTCGGGACAGCTGAACACTGAAGCTTTCTTT | TRBJ1-1 | NA | TRBD1 | TRBV11-2
CASSSPRERGGRTDTQYF | TGTGCCAGCAGCTCTCCTAGGGAGCGGGGGGGCCGCACAGATACGCAGTATTTT | TRBJ2-3 | NA | TRBD2 | TRBV7-2
CASSQEAELTGELFF | TGCGCCAGCAGCCAAGAGGCGGAACTCACCGGGGAGCTGTTTTTT | TRBJ2-2 | NA | NA | TRBV4-3
CASSRDFTDTQYF | TGTGCCAGCAGCCGGGACTTCACAGATACGCAGTATTTT | TRBJ2-3 | NA | NA | TRBV25-1
CASSFQLAGSETQYF | TGTGCCAGCAGCTTCCAACTAGCGGGCTCGGAGACCCAGTACTTC | TRBJ2-5 | NA | TRBD2 | TRBV7-2
CASSFNTGTVYGYTF | TGTGCCAGCAGCTTTAATACCGGGACAGTCTATGGCTACACCTTC | TRBJ1-2 | NA | TRBD1 | TRBV5-6
CASSATSGGLGTDTQYF | TGTGCCAGCAGCGCGACTAGCGGGGGGCTGGGTACAGATACGCAGTATTTT | TRBJ2-3 | NA | TRBD2 | TRBV9
CASSGRGGSQETQYF | TGTGCCAGCAGCGGCCGGGGGGGTTCCCAAGAGACCCAGTACTTC | TRBJ2-5 | NA | TRBD2 | TRBV9
CASSVARRNSPLHF | TGTGCCAGCAGCGTGGCCAGACGGAATTCACCCCTCCACTTT | TRBJ1-6 | NA | NA | TRBV9
CASSPPMNEQFF | TGTGCCAGCAGCCCTCCCATGAATGAGCAGTTCTTC | TRBJ2-1 | once | NA | TRBV7-9
CASGVWRGGGETQYF | TGTGCCAGCGGGGTATGGCGGGGGGGCGGGGAGACCCAGTACTTC | TRBJ2-5 | NA | TRBD2 | TRBV6-1
CASSTGSNQPQHF | TGTGCCAGCTCGACAGGGAGCAATCAGCCCCAGCATTTT | TRBJ1-5 | few | TRBD1 | TRBV28
CASSDRAGELFF | TGTGCCAGTAGCGACAGGGCCGGGGAGCTGTTTTTT | TRBJ2-2 | NA | TRBD1 | TRBV19
CASGRGVGAFF | TGTGCCAGCGGAAGGGGAGTTGGAGCTTTCTTT | TRBJ1-1 | NA | NA | TRBV2
CAWSGEAKNIQYF | TGTGCCTGGAGTGGTGAGGCCAAAAACATTCAGTACTTC | TRBJ2-4 | NA | NA | TRBV30
CASSLEGAGELFF | TGCGCCAGCAGCTTGGAAGGGGCAGGGGAGCTGTTTTTT | TRBJ2-2 | NA | NA | TRBV5-1
CASSEDIADTQYF | TGTGCCAGCAGTGAGGACATAGCAGATACGCAGTATTTT | TRBJ2-3 | NA | NA | TRBV6-4
CASSPSGTGDEKLFF | TGTGCCAGCAGTCCTTCCGGGACAGGGGATGAAAAACTGTTTTTT | TRBJ1-4 | NA | TRBD1 | TRBV5-5
CASSIFRPDSRTEAFF | TGTGCCAGTAGTATTTTTAGGCCTGACAGTAGAACTGAAGCTTTCTTT | TRBJ1-1 | few | NA | TRBV19